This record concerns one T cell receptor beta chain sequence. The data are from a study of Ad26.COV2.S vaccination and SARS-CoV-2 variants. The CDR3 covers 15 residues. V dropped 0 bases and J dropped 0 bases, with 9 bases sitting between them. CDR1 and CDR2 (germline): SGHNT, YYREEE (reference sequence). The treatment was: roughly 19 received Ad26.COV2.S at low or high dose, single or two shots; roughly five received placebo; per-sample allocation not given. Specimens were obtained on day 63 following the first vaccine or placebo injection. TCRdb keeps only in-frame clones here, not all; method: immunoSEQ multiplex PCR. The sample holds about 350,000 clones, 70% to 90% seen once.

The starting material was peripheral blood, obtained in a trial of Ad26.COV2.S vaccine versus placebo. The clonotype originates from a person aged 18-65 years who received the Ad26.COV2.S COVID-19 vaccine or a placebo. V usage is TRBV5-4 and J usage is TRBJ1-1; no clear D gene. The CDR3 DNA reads TGTGCCAGCAGCTTGGGATCCCCGTTGAACACTGAAGCTTTCTTT. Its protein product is CASSLGSPLNTEAFF.